A selection of T cell receptor beta chains follows, all from one sample in a study of shared clonotypes between healthy human individuals. Method: immunoSEQ multiplex PCR; TCRdb's copy keeps in-frame clones and lacks some. Of roughly 2 million clones in the sample, approximately 96% were seen once. The sequenced sample consisted of naive CD4+ T cells sorted from blood. The receptors stem from a young man in good health. Each CDR3 is given with its conserved first and last residue. The order of the fields is V gene, J gene, clone size, D gene, CDR3 protein, CDR3 DNA. D genes are given only for firm matches. Clone size is not always given. Where it is, it says once, few, many or a class for expanded clones.

TRBV4-1,TRBJ1-2,-,-,CASSQDSGTSNYGYTF,TGCGCCAGCAGCCAAGATTCGGGCACCTCTAACTATGGCTACACCTTC
TRBV6-1,TRBJ2-2,-,TRBD1,CASSEPPGQGVKRELFF,TGTGCCAGCAGTGAGCCCCCGGGACAGGGTGTGAAGCGGGAGCTGTTTTTT
TRBV5-6,TRBJ1-1,once,TRBD1,CASRSTGGPTEAFF,TGTGCCAGCAGGAGTACAGGGGGCCCCACTGAAGCTTTCTTT
TRBV28,TRBJ1-2,-,-,CASSLGGAINYGYTF,TGTGCCAGCAGTTTGGGGGGGGCCATTAACTATGGCTACACCTTC
TRBV29-1,TRBJ2-1,-,TRBD2,CSVLTAGTSSYNEQFF,TGCAGCGTCCTCACCGCCGGGACTAGCTCCTACAATGAGCAGTTCTTC
TRBV2,TRBJ2-6,once,-,CASRSSGANVLTF,TGTGCCAGCAGGAGCTCTGGGGCCAACGTCCTGACTTTC
TRBV11-2,TRBJ2-1,-,-,CASSFMGPDWDYNEQFF,TGTGCCAGCAGCTTTATGGGACCCGACTGGGATTACAATGAGCAGTTCTTC
TRBV19,TRBJ2-2,-,-,CASTPSTFTGELFF,TGTGCCAGTACCCCCTCCACTTTCACCGGGGAGCTGTTTTTT
TRBV6-1,TRBJ1-1,-,-,CASSAAPRDTEAFF,TGTGCCAGCAGTGCGGCCCCGCGGGACACTGAAGCTTTCTTT
TRBV6-6,TRBJ1-2,-,TRBD1,CASRRPGTGNNYGYTF,TGTGCCAGCAGACGCCCCGGGACAGGGAATAACTATGGCTACACCTTC
TRBV6-1,TRBJ1-1,once,-,CASQAHLSTTEAFF,TGTGCCAGCCAAGCACACCTTAGTACCACTGAAGCTTTCTTT
TRBV2,TRBJ2-7,few,TRBD1,CASSPGQGRHEQYF,TGTGCCAGCAGTCCGGGACAGGGGCGACACGAGCAGTACTTC
TRBV5-4,TRBJ1-4,-,-,CASSLGGTFNEKLFF,TGTGCCAGCAGCTTGGGCGGGACCTTCAATGAAAAACTGTTTTTT
TRBV11-3,TRBJ1-2,-,-,CASSLEPHGYTF,TGTGCCAGCAGCTTAGAACCTCATGGCTACACCTTC
TRBV6-5,TRBJ2-5,-,-,CASHRGGETQYF,TGTGCCAGTCATAGGGGGGGGGAGACCCAGTACTTC
TRBV7-9,TRBJ1-2,-,TRBD1,CASSLDVGQGYGYTF,TGTGCCAGCAGCTTAGATGTGGGACAGGGGTATGGCTACACCTTC
TRBV30,TRBJ2-6,-,-,CAWTRRGPGANVLTF,TGTGCCTGGACTAGAAGGGGACCGGGGGCCAACGTCCTGACTTTC
TRBV7-7,TRBJ2-6,-,-,CASSSGNSGANVLTF,TGTGCTAGCAGCTCAGGGAACTCTGGGGCCAACGTCCTGACTTTC
TRBV10-3,TRBJ2-7,-,-,CAISEPLGQSYEQYF,TGTGCCATCAGTGAGCCCCTCGGACAGAGCTACGAGCAGTACTTC
TRBV29-1,TRBJ1-6,-,-,CSVMTDQNSPLHF,TGCAGCGTTATGACAGATCAAAATTCACCCCTCCACTTT
TRBV4-1,TRBJ2-3,-,-,CASSAQSSGLAWADTQYF,TGCGCCAGCAGCGCGCAGTCCTCTGGTCTTGCGTGGGCAGATACGCAGTATTTT
TRBV7-9,TRBJ2-7,-,TRBD2,CASSPRLAGSYEQYF,TGTGCCAGCAGCCCACGTCTAGCGGGAAGCTACGAGCAGTACTTC
TRBV7-2,TRBJ2-5,-,-,CASSLARVETQYF,TGTGCCAGCAGCCTGGCCCGAGTAGAGACCCAGTACTTC
TRBV29-1,TRBJ1-2,once,TRBD1,CSVEDGTGVGAGYTF,TGCAGCGTTGAAGATGGAACAGGGGTCGGAGCTGGCTACACCTTC
TRBV6-5,TRBJ1-1,-,-,CASTRGGEAFF,TGTGCCAGCACCCGAGGTGGTGAAGCTTTCTTT
TRBV7-2,TRBJ1-1,-,TRBD1,CASSQGQVMNTEAFF,TGTGCCAGCAGCCAGGGACAGGTAATGAACACTGAAGCTTTCTTT
TRBV19,TRBJ2-2,-,-,CASSILARNTGELFF,TGTGCCAGTAGTATCCTAGCTCGGAACACCGGGGAGCTGTTTTTT